This T cell receptor (beta chain) was captured in a study of blood T cell repertoires in COVID-19. At the level of the study: The United States, Italy and Spain supplied acute and convalescent COVID-19 samples. From T cells, B-cell-depleted T cells, or PBMCs came the material, which was cDNA or gDNA.

In the authors' methods: Amplification from reference gene primers served as the basis for estimated nucleated cell counts. Sequencing used immunoSEQ multiplex PCR; TCRdb keeps in-frame clones, though not all of them. Clone size and the V and J calls come from that table; the DNA yielded D and trimming. This table has approximately 63,000 clones, 65% to 80% appearing once. CDR1 and CDR2 (germline): KGHSH, LQKENI. The length of the CDR3 is 13 residues. The V end lost 6 bases, the J end lost 4 bases, and 9 bases lay between the germline ends. This receptor was identified in a woman in her 70s with acute or convalescent COVID-19. The source material was peripheral blood. The chain couples TRBV18 to TRBJ2-2, with D perhaps matching TRBD1 (6 bases). The CDR3 reads CASSLQGTGELFF. CDR3 in DNA: TGTGCCAGCTCCCTACAGGGCACCGGGGAGCTGTTTTTT.